This TCR beta chain was documented in a study of blood T cell repertoires in COVID-19. V was pared by 3 bases and J by 0 bases, with 4 bases of the junction left unmatched. The CDR3 sequence is 16 residues long. Germline lookup yields CDR1 SGHTA and CDR2 FQGTGA. The protocol was immunoSEQ multiplex PCR, while the TCRdb copy is restricted to in-frame clones and leaves out a portion. The sample has some 250,000 clones; more than 75% are singletons. Sequences were obtained from peripheral blood. The chain links TRBV7-3 to TRBJ2-1; 8 bases map to TRBD2. The receptor was isolated from a woman between 40 and 55 years old who had recovered from COVID-19. In nucleotides, the CDR3 is TGTGCCAGCAGCTTCACCGGGACTAGCTCCTACAATGAGCAGTTCTTC. This encodes CASSFTGTSSYNEQFF.